A selection of T cell receptor beta chains follows, all from one sample in a study of blood T cell repertoires in COVID-19. Sequencing used immunoSEQ multiplex PCR; TCRdb keeps in-frame clones, though not all of them. This sample has about 30,000 clones, with 65% to 90% found just once. Sequencing was performed on peripheral blood. These receptors all come from a man older than 75 with active COVID-19. CDR3s include the opening cysteine and the closing phenylalanine or tryptophan. Fields, in order: J gene, clone size, V gene, D gene, CDR3 DNA, CDR3 protein. D genes are given only for firm matches. Some rows have no size entry. The others give once, few or many, or a class for an expanded clone.

>TRBJ1-3|-|TRBV5-4|-
TGTGCCAGCAGCCCGGACAGCCTCTCTGGAAACACCATATATTTT
CASSPDSLSGNTIYF
>TRBJ1-1|-|TRBV7-9|-
TGTGCCAGCAGACAAAATTCAGGTCGGAATGAAGCTTTCTTT
CASRQNSGRNEAFF
>TRBJ2-7|-|TRBV4-3|-
TGCGCCAGCAGCCACGATAGGAGCGGGGAGCAGTACTTC
CASSHDRSGEQYF
>TRBJ2-3|once|TRBV30|TRBD1
TGTGCCTGGAGAAAGGGGGCGGTAGATACGCAGTATTTT
CAWRKGAVDTQYF
>TRBJ2-1|-|TRBV7-8|TRBD2
TGTGCCAGCCGCCCGGGGGGGGGCAATCAGTTCTTC
CASRPGGGNQFF
>TRBJ2-5|-|TRBV19|-
TGTGCCAGTAGTACCGGCCGAGGCGGGGCCCCGGCTGGGACCCAGTACTTC
CASSTGRGGAPAGTQYF
>TRBJ2-3|-|TRBV27|-
TGTGCCAGCAGACCTAGCGGCACAGATACGCAGTATTTT
CASRPSGTDTQYF
>TRBJ1-1|-|TRBV29-1|-
TGCAGCGTCGCCACGACAGACCCTCCCTTTAGGGCGAACACTGAAGCTTTCTTT
CSVATTDPPFRANTEAFF
>TRBJ1-2|-|TRBV14|TRBD1
TGTGCCAGCAGCCGGGACAGGGACTATGGCTACACCTTC
CASSRDRDYGYTF
>TRBJ1-4|once|TRBV2|-
TGTGCCTGCCGGTGGGGCCGTGGTAATGAAAAACTGTTTTTT
CACRWGRGNEKLFF
>TRBJ1-2|few|TRBV18|-
TGTGCCAGCTCACCGGAGGACCAATCGGGCGGCTACACCTTC
CASSPEDQSGGYTF
>TRBJ2-7|-|TRBV2|TRBD1
TGTGCCAGCAGTCCGGGACAGGGGTTAGGTTCCTACGAGCAGTACTTC
CASSPGQGLGSYEQYF
>TRBJ1-5|-|TRBV11-3|TRBD1
TGTGCCAGCAGCTTAGATGTCCCCGAGGGGGCCTATAGCAATCAGCCCCAGCATTTT
CASSLDVPEGAYSNQPQHF
>TRBJ1-6|-|TRBV7-2|-
TGTGCCAGCAGCCCGCGGGGCACCGATAATTCACCCCTCCACTTT
CASSPRGTDNSPLHF
>TRBJ1-2|-|TRBV7-2|-
TGTGCCAGCAGCTTAGGGGGAGGCTATGGCTACACCTTC
CASSLGGGYGYTF
>TRBJ2-3|-|TRBV9|-
TGTGCCAGCAGCGTAGAGCCTAGCCGAGGAGATACGCAGTATTTT
CASSVEPSRGDTQYF
>TRBJ1-3|few|TRBV28|-
TGTGCCATCGCCCGGACAAGAAGTAACACCATATATTTT
CAIARTRSNTIYF
>TRBJ1-3|-|TRBV7-8|-
TGTGCCAGCAGCTTAGGGGGACTGGGAAACACCATATATTTT
CASSLGGLGNTIYF
>TRBJ2-5|medium-sized|TRBV28|-
TGTGCCAGCAGTTTGGGGGGGCCCGAGACCCAGTACTTC
CASSLGGPETQYF
>TRBJ2-1|-|TRBV29-1|-
TGCAGCGTTGAAGGAATTTCTCGGGGATACAATGAGCAGTTCTTC
CSVEGISRGYNEQFF
>TRBJ2-3|-|TRBV24-1|-
TGTGCCACCAGTAGGCAGGGCGACGGCACAGATACGCAGTATTTT
CATSRQGDGTDTQYF
>TRBJ1-1|-|TRBV14|-
TGTGCCAGCAGCCAGGCCCTTAACACTGAAGCTTTCTTT
CASSQALNTEAFF
>TRBJ1-1|-|TRBV20-1|TRBD1
TGCAGTGCTAGTGTGGGACAGTCAGCAGCTTTCTTT
CSASVGQSAAFF
>TRBJ2-7|-|TRBV11-2|TRBD2
TGTGCCAGCAGCTATGGGGATAGCGGGGGGCAATACGAGCAGTACTTC
CASSYGDSGGQYEQYF
>TRBJ2-5|-|TRBV5-1|-
TGCGCCAGCAGCTCGAGCATTGAGAGCCAGTACTTC
CASSSSIESQYF
>TRBJ2-6|-|TRBV7-8|TRBD1
TGTGCCAGCAGCCGCCAGACAGGGGCCATCAGGCCAACTGGGGCCAACGTCCTGACTTTC
CASSRQTGAIRPTGANVLTF
>TRBJ2-7|-|TRBV19|-
TGTGCCAGTAGTTTTGCGTTGGGCGGGCACTACGAGCAGTACTTC
CASSFALGGHYEQYF
>TRBJ2-5|once|TRBV11-1|TRBD2
TGTGCCAGCAGCTTAGGCGGGGGGGCCTTGGAGACCCAGTACTTC
CASSLGGGALETQYF
>TRBJ1-5|-|TRBV11-2|-
TGTGCCAGCAGCCCGACAGGACGCAATCAGCCCCAGCATTTT
CASSPTGRNQPQHF
>TRBJ1-1|-|TRBV6-5|-
TGTGCCAGCAGAATGGGGCACACTCGTGAAGCTTTCTTT
CASRMGHTREAFF
>TRBJ2-3|-|TRBV5-6|TRBD1
TGTGCCAGCAGCTTGGGATCCGGGACAGTAACAGATACGCAGTATTTT
CASSLGSGTVTDTQYF
>TRBJ1-5|-|TRBV5-1|-
TGCGCCAGCAGCTTAGAGGGATCGAGCCCTAATCAGCCCCAGCATTTT
CASSLEGSSPNQPQHF
>TRBJ2-1|-|TRBV11-2|TRBD2
TGTGCCAGCAGCTTAGAACGACTAGCAAATGAGCAGTTCTTC
CASSLERLANEQFF
>TRBJ2-1|-|TRBV9|-
TGTGCCAGCAGCGTAGGGGGGGATAACTACAATGAGCAGTTCTTC
CASSVGGDNYNEQFF
>TRBJ2-3|-|TRBV14|-
TGTGCCAGCAGCCGACTAGTGGGACCAGATACGCAGTATTTT
CASSRLVGPDTQYF
>TRBJ1-1|-|TRBV4-2|TRBD1
TGTGCCAGCGCACCCAATCCCGGACAGGGGGAAGCTTTCTTT
CASAPNPGQGEAFF
>TRBJ2-1|-|TRBV11-3|-
TGTGCCAGCAGCCCTCGGGGGGCGGCTCGCCATGAGCAGTTCTTC
CASSPRGAARHEQFF
>TRBJ2-2|-|TRBV3-1/TRBV3-2|-
TGTGCCAGCAGCCAAGATCCGCAGGGCCGCACCGGGGAGCTGTTTTTT
CASSQDPQGRTGELFF
>TRBJ2-1|-|TRBV7-2|-
TGTGCCAGCAGCTTAGATAGCGTCTACAATGAGCAGTTCTTC
CASSLDSVYNEQFF
>TRBJ2-5|-|TRBV20-1|TRBD1
TGCAGTGCAACAGGGGAAGAGACCCAGTACTTC
CSATGEETQYF
>TRBJ1-5|-|TRBV11-2|-
TGTGCCAGCAGCTTGGCAGGGGATCAGCCCCAGCATTTT
CASSLAGDQPQHF
>TRBJ2-7|-|TRBV30|TRBD1
TGTGCCTGGAAGGGACAGGGGCACGAGCAGTACTTC
CAWKGQGHEQYF
>TRBJ1-2|-|TRBV29-1|TRBD1
TGCAGCGTCCGACAGGGGGCGCGAAACTATGGCTACACCTTC
CSVRQGARNYGYTF
>TRBJ2-7|-|TRBV30|TRBD2
TGTGCCTGGGCCGGGACTAGCGGGGGTTACGAGCAGTACTTC
CAWAGTSGGYEQYF
>TRBJ1-2|-|TRBV7-3|-
TGTGCCAGCAGCTTAACTGGAGCCTATGGCTACACCTTC
CASSLTGAYGYTF
>TRBJ1-4|-|TRBV9|TRBD1
TGTGCCAGCAGCGGGATGACAGGGGGGATTGAAAAACTGTTTTTT
CASSGMTGGIEKLFF
>TRBJ2-7|-|TRBV29-1|-
TGCAGCGTTGAACTCCCCATTAGCGAGCAGTACTTC
CSVELPISEQYF
>TRBJ2-7|once|TRBV10-1|-
TGCGCCAGCAGTGAGATTCCACGGGACATGATATACGAGCAGTACTTC
CASSEIPRDMIYEQYF
>TRBJ1-4|-|TRBV6-6|-
TGTGCCAGCAGACGGAATCAGGGGTTCGATGAAAAACTGTTTTTT
CASRRNQGFDEKLFF
>TRBJ2-1|once|TRBV3-1/TRBV3-2|-
TGTGCCAGCAGCCAACTAGCTTCCGATGAGCAGTTCTTC
CASSQLASDEQFF
>TRBJ2-5|-|TRBV2|TRBD2
TGTGCCAGCAGCAGCGGGGGGGCCAAGACCCAGTACTTC
CASSSGGAKTQYF
>TRBJ2-7|-|TRBV5-4|TRBD1
TGTGCCAGCAGCTTGGCAGGGGGAAATTTCTACGAGCAGTACTTC
CASSLAGGNFYEQYF
>TRBJ1-2|-|TRBV3-1/TRBV3-2|-
TGTGCCAGCAGCTCTCGCCGGGGTGGGAACTATGGCTACACCTTC
CASSSRRGGNYGYTF
>TRBJ2-7|-|TRBV7-2|-
TGTGCCAGCAGCTTAACCGCCCAGCGGTCCTACGAGCAGTACTTC
CASSLTAQRSYEQYF
>TRBJ2-1|-|TRBV2|TRBD2
TGTGCCAGCAGAAACCTAGCGGGGGGGTTTAATGAGCAGTTCTTC
CASRNLAGGFNEQFF
>TRBJ1-5|-|TRBV5-6|TRBD1
TGTGCCAGCAGCCGGGGACAGAATCAGCCCCAGCATTTT
CASSRGQNQPQHF
>TRBJ2-7|-|TRBV7-2|TRBD2
TGTGCCAGCAGCAAACCAACCGGGACTAGCGGGGGGGCTTTCTACGAGCAGTACTTC
CASSKPTGTSGGAFYEQYF
>TRBJ1-4|-|TRBV13|-
TGTGCCAGCAGCCGTGGCCACAGGTCCGAAAAACTGTTTTTT
CASSRGHRSEKLFF
>TRBJ2-7|-|TRBV2|TRBD1
TGTGCCAGCAGTGATAGACAGGGGGCGAGGGCTTCCTACGAGCAGTACTTC
CASSDRQGARASYEQYF